These T cell receptor beta chains were read from a single sample in a study of metastatic and nonmetastatic thyroid tumors. TCRdb reprocessed the PCR reads via MiXCR. This sample yields about 90,000 clones, of which roughly 8.6% are seen a single time; more than 8% belongs to the top ten. The sequenced sample consisted of blood. Receptors originate from a female donor with papillary thyroid cancer or a benign thyroid nodule (not recorded which). Some clones in this sample may be carry-over from other donors' samples. Both conserved end residues are trimmed from each CDR3.

cdr3_aa | j_call | v_call
ATMSSQSYEQY | TRBJ2-7 | TRBV24-1
ASSRFLEQY | TRBJ2-7 | TRBV7-2
ATSETGTSSQETQY | TRBJ2-5 | TRBV24-1
SARGIGTGATDTQY | TRBJ2-3 | TRBV20-1
ASSPAQGLNGYT | TRBJ1-2 | TRBV27
ASSLGLERADTQY | TRBJ2-3 | TRBV11-2
ASSLTIGSGDNEQF | TRBJ2-1 | TRBV18
SARVPGGGTEAF | TRBJ1-1 | TRBV20-1
ASSSPVSYNEQF | TRBJ2-1 | TRBV6-1
SATGLAGYYEQY | TRBJ2-7 | TRBV20-1
ASSFSDRVPYEQY | TRBJ2-7 | TRBV12-3/TRBV12-4
ASREAEAF | TRBJ1-1 | TRBV19
ASSISLAGGETQY | TRBJ2-5 | TRBV19
SAKGLGSGDTDTQY | TRBJ2-3 | TRBV20-1
ASSPVWGYT | TRBJ1-2 | TRBV7-9
ASSHAGEQF | TRBJ2-1 | TRBV3-1
ASSQRGEAF | TRBJ1-1 | TRBV14
ASSELPGSSTDTQY | TRBJ2-3 | TRBV6-1
ASSLAGGPVETQY | TRBJ2-5 | TRBV7-2
ASSEGRGTEAF | TRBJ1-1 | TRBV10-1
ASSLRAGSTDTQY | TRBJ2-3 | TRBV5-1
ASSSHGTALGYT | TRBJ1-2 | TRBV7-8
ASSSGTGGYGYT | TRBJ1-2 | TRBV28
ASTRRSGAKNIQY | TRBJ2-4 | TRBV11-2
ASTATGLNTEAF | TRBJ1-1 | TRBV3-1
ASSFPASGGAGTDTQY | TRBJ2-3 | TRBV28
ASSPTDSNYGYT | TRBJ1-2 | TRBV18
ASSQQPNQPQH | TRBJ1-5 | TRBV3-1
ASSIVEQDTGELF | TRBJ2-2 | TRBV19
ATQRQDSYEQY | TRBJ2-7 | TRBV28
ASSVSGELF | TRBJ2-2 | TRBV9
ASRSKDRAQSAQH | TRBJ1-5 | TRBV10-1
ASSYSGQPRDNSLLH | TRBJ1-6 | TRBV6-5
ACSFRGGGGYT | TRBJ1-2 | TRBV30
ASSHQGQRLNEQY | TRBJ2-7 | TRBV3-1
ASTPSGAYEQY | TRBJ2-7 | TRBV6-1
ASSPHRGYTDTQY | TRBJ2-3 | TRBV12-3/TRBV12-4
ASSDDSYEQY | TRBJ2-7 | TRBV19
ASSQVRTGELF | TRBJ2-2 | TRBV4-1
ASSYNRQRDSPLH | TRBJ1-6 | TRBV5-5
ASSLTQGSNGYT | TRBJ1-2 | TRBV7-9
ASSEHTGGNLRNTEAF | TRBJ1-1 | TRBV10-2
ASSVEGTDNSPLH | TRBJ1-6 | TRBV9
AIIGGDRGAETQY | TRBJ2-5 | TRBV10-3
ATSSGSGVKLF | TRBJ1-4 | TRBV15
SPREGNTIY | TRBJ1-3 | TRBV20-1
ASSLGINTEAF | TRBJ1-1 | TRBV5-1
ASSGPGARYGYT | TRBJ1-2 | TRBV2
ASSQGEAGSNIQY | TRBJ2-4 | TRBV4-1
ASSPTGWRGETGETQY | TRBJ2-5 | TRBV9
ASSEARAGGVSSYEQY | TRBJ2-7 | TRBV6-1